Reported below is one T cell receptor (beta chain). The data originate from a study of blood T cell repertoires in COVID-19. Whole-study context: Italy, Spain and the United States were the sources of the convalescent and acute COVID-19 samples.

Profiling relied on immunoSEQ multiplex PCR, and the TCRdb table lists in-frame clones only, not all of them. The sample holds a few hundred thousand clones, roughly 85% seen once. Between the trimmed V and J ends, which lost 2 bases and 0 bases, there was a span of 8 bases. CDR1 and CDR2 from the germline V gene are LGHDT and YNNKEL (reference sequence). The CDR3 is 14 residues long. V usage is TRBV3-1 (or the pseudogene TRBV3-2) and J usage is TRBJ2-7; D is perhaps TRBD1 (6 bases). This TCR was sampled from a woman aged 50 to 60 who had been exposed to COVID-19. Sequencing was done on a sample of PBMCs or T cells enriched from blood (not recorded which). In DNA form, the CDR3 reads TGTGCCAGCAGCCAAAGGGGGATCTCCTACGAGCAGTACTTC. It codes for CASSQRGISYEQYF.